The rows below give T cell receptor beta chains drawn from one sample of a study of T-cell reconstitution after alpha-beta-depleted transplantation in children. TCRdb independently ran MiXCR on the PCR reads; one entry per CDR3 protein. The sample shows hundreds of thousands of distinct CDR3 sequences, around 15% of them seen only once. The specimen was PBMCs, mostly from graft donor cells, collected 360 days after TCRalphabeta/CD19-depleted stem cell transplant. The receptors shown here come from a boy under two years old who had a stem cell transplant for Wiskott-Aldrich syndrome, so the T cells may come from the graft donor. CDR3s leave out the opening cysteine and the closing phenylalanine or tryptophan. The D gene is left open where the match is weak. Not all rows give a size; the values are once, few, many and, for expanded clones, a class.

>12|TRBJ1-1|TRBV12-3/TRBV12-4|many|-
ASSFLTGNTEAF
>13|TRBJ2-1|TRBV7-2|few|TRBD2
ASSLGETSPNEQF
>11|TRBJ2-1|TRBV12-3/TRBV12-4|few|-
ASSPLGPHEQF
>11|TRBJ2-4|TRBV7-2|-|-
ASSGYRSSVQY
>16|TRBJ2-2|TRBV21-1|-|-
ASSKESELAGDPGELF
>12|TRBJ2-7|TRBV5-1|-|TRBD2
ASSLGLVIHEQY
>12|TRBJ2-2|TRBV5-1|-|-
ASSPGPPPGELF
>13|TRBJ1-2|TRBV21-1|few|-
ASSKGGGAYYGYT
>11|TRBJ2-5|TRBV18|-|-
ASSPYREETQY
>13|TRBJ2-1|TRBV6-1|-|TRBD2
ASGVRTSAYNEQF
>13|TRBJ2-7|TRBV7-8|few|TRBD1
ASSLSRQGGYEQY
>10|TRBJ2-5|TRBV12-3/TRBV12-4|-|TRBD1
ASCTGVETQY
>12|TRBJ2-2|TRBV5-1|-|-
ASSGQTNTGELF
>11|TRBJ2-3|TRBV7-8|few|-
ASVGVEADTQY
>15|TRBJ1-2|TRBV7-2|few|-
ASSFLTGKLANYGYT
>13|TRBJ2-7|TRBV20-1|-|TRBD1
SASRTGAISYEQY
>11|TRBJ2-2|TRBV3-1|-|-
ASSQSGRGELF
>14|TRBJ2-3|TRBV6-5|-|TRBD1
ASSYAGQGAADTQY
>13|TRBJ2-1|TRBV24-1|few|-
ATSDFSGSRNEQF
>13|TRBJ2-1|TRBV12-3/TRBV12-4|-|TRBD2
ASSSGTSTNNEQF
>11|TRBJ2-1|TRBV3-1|-|-
ASSQRDRNEQF
>11|TRBJ2-2|TRBV29-1|-|-
SVALTNTGELF
>12|TRBJ2-7|TRBV12-3/TRBV12-4|-|-
ASSLQEGRYEQY
>13|TRBJ2-3|TRBV29-1|few|TRBD2
SFIRLAGAGDTQY
>12|TRBJ2-7|TRBV14|-|TRBD1
ASSQGQVSYEQY
>12|TRBJ2-5|TRBV28|-|-
ASSLYRLQETQY
>9|TRBJ2-7|TRBV12-3/TRBV12-4|few|-
ASSYGDEQY
>11|TRBJ2-2|TRBV29-1|few|-
SVVIKNTGELF
>13|TRBJ2-7|TRBV10-3|-|TRBD2
AISERGTSECEQY
>14|TRBJ2-3|TRBV20-1|-|TRBD2
SAIPRAGGGTDTQY
>13|TRBJ1-1|TRBV10-3|few|-
AISESKKWNTEAF
>11|TRBJ2-5|TRBV20-1|few|TRBD2
SAYGLGEETQY